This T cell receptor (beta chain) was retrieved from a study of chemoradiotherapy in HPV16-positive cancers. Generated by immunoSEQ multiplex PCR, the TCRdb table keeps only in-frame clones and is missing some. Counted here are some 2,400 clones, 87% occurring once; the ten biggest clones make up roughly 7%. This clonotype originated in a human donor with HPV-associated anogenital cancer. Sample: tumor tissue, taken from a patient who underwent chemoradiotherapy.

CDR3 in amino acids: CASSQAGGSGTGELFF. CDR3 in DNA: TGTGCCAGCAGCCAAGCGGGGGGGAGTGGCACCGGGGAGCTGTTTTTT. This chain joins TRBV4-2 and TRBJ2-2; 8 nucleotides match TRBD2. The CDR3 covers 16 residues. V dropped 1 base and J dropped 4; count of bases not matched to a gene: 5. Germline lookup yields CDR1 LGHNA and CDR2 YNFKEQ.